Below are 23 T cell receptor beta chains sequenced from a single sample in a study of T cell repertoires in cytomegalovirus infection. TCRdb re-analysed the reads in MiXCR, keeping a single row per CDR3 protein. In the table there are about half a million distinct CDR3 sequences, 30% to 40% of which are singletons. The antigens these receptors bind are not known. The source material was cultured PBMCs, sampled from culture after CMV antigen stimulation. The source of these receptors is a human donor in good health (CMV status not recorded). Some clones in this sample may be carry-over from other donors' samples.

The V and J genes are TRBV20-1 and TRBJ2-1, with 14 bases matching TRBD2. The CDR3 is 14 residues long. Germline trimming cut 4 bases from V and 9 bases from J; bases unmatched to any gene: 5. Germline CDR1 is DFQATT and CDR2 is SNEGSKA (reference sequence). DNA for the CDR3: TGCAGTGCTACACTCGGGACTAGCGGGGGTGAGCAGTTCTTC. Translated: CSATLGTSGGEQFF.

This clonotype was detected only a few times. This sequence joins TRBV7-3 and TRBJ2-5; 9 nucleotides align to TRBD2. The junction had 8 bases not matched to a gene; V was cut back by 5 bases and J by 4 bases. Germline V gene sequence: CDR1 SGHTA, CDR2 FQGTGA. The CDR3 is made up of 15 amino acids. As DNA, the CDR3 is TGTGCCAGCAGCCCGTCGGGACTAGCTTCAGAGACCCAGTACTTC. Translated, it gives CASSPSGLASETQYF.

In its sample, this clonotype was seen many times. V and J are TRBV7-2 and TRBJ1-2; TRBD1 matches at 11 bases. V lost 5 bases and J lost 4; bases outside the gene matches: 3. Germline V gene data show CDR1 as SGHTA and CDR2 as FQGNSA. The CDR3 has 14 residues. The CDR3 is CASSPGQGGYGYTF. The CDR3 region has the DNA TGTGCCAGCAGCCCGGGACAGGGGGGCTATGGCTACACCTTC.

This clonotype was observed a handful of times. This chain joins TRBV2 and TRBJ1-5; D is possibly TRBD1 (5 bases). This CDR3 is built from 15 residues. Trimming removed 5 bases at V and 0 bases at J, with 11 bases between. From germline, CDR1 is SNHLY and CDR2 FYNNEI. CDR3 nucleotide sequence: TGTGCCAGCAGTCCCCGGGGGGTTAGCAATCAGCCCCAGCATTTT. Amino acid sequence: CASSPRGVSNQPQHF.

J is TRBJ2-1 and V is TRBV7-3, with D perhaps TRBD2 (5 bases). CDR3 length: 16 residues. Germline V gene data show CDR1 as SGHTA and CDR2 as FQGTGA. Trimming left V 5 bases short and J 4 bases short, with 18 bases between. The CDR3 protein is CASSLNRGSKYNEQFF. Here the CDR3 DNA reads TGTGCCAGCAGCCTTAACAGAGGGAGTAAGTACAATGAGCAGTTCTTC.

This rearrangement joins TRBV5-1 to TRBJ2-5; D possibly corresponds to TRBD1 (6 bases). Germline CDR1 is SGHRS and CDR2 is YFSETQ. The CDR3 covers 13 residues. The V end lost 4 bases, the J end lost 4 bases, and 11 bases lay between the germline ends. This CDR3 reads CASSRDMRETQYF. CDR3 bases: TGCGCCAGCAGCAGGGACATGAGAGAGACCCAGTACTTC.

In this sample, this clonotype turned up a few times. The chain links TRBV19 to TRBJ2-1; tentatively, D is TRBD2 (5 bases). CDR1 and CDR2 from the germline V gene are LNHDA and SQIVND (reference sequence). The CDR3 spans 15 residues. The V end lost 2 bases, the J end lost 9 bases, and 17 bases lay between the germline ends. The CDR3 DNA reads TGTGCCAGTAGTATAAGTGGGCTTTGGGCGGGTGAGCAGTTCTTC. Translating gives CASSISGLWAGEQFF.

This clonotype has at least ten counts. V gene TRBV7-2 combines with J gene TRBJ2-6; D tentatively reads TRBD1 or TRBD2 (5 bases each). Trimming pared 2 bases from V and 1 base from J, leaving 9 bases between. This CDR3 contains 16 residues. Germline V lookup: CDR1 SGHTA, CDR2 FQGNSA. CDR3: CASSLTGGSGANVLTF. CDR3 coding DNA: TGTGCCAGCAGCTTAACTGGGGGATCTGGGGCCAACGTCCTGACTTTC.

In its sample, this clonotype was seen a few times. V usage is TRBV2 and J usage is TRBJ2-4; TRBD2 aligns across 7 bases. The CDR3 has 16 amino acids. CDR1 is SNHLY and CDR2 is FYNNEI in the germline V gene. Trimming at V came to 7 bases and at J to 1 base, leaving 10 bases not matched to a gene. CDR3 loop: CASIAGSARAKNIQYF. The CDR3 coding sequence is TGTGCCAGCATAGCGGGCTCAGCCCGTGCCAAAAACATTCAGTACTTC.

This rearrangement joins TRBV10-3 to TRBJ2-1; D not resolved. The CDR3 sequence is 16 residues long. Germline V gene lookup returns CDR1 ENHRY and CDR2 SYGVKD. V lost 0 bases and J lost 10, with 19 bases in between. Here the CDR3 reads CAISESITPGVREQFF. The CDR3 DNA reads TGTGCCATCAGTGAGTCGATTACTCCTGGGGTCCGCGAGCAGTTCTTC.

This clonotype was observed a few times. The CDR3 sequence: CASSPEGRGNEQFF. In DNA, the CDR3 is TGTGCCAGCAGTCCCGAGGGGAGAGGGAATGAGCAGTTCTTC. The chain employs TRBV28 and TRBJ2-1; D assignment may be TRBD1 or TRBD2 (5 bases each). The germline V gene has CDR1 MDHEN and CDR2 SYDVKM. The CDR3 consists of 14 residues. V shed 5 bases and J shed 7 bases, with 15 bases lying between them.

This clonotype was seen at least ten times. CDR3 loop: CASSFNRAIDYGYTF. The CDR3 DNA reads TGTGCCAGCAGCTTTAACAGGGCCATAGACTATGGCTACACCTTC. The V and J genes are TRBV7-2 and TRBJ1-2, with a tentative D call TRBD1 (6 bases). This CDR3 spans 15 amino acids. V was cut by 3 bases and J by 3 bases, with 14 bases left in between. Germline assignment: CDR1 SGHTA and CDR2 FQGNSA.

This clonotype was seen repeatedly, ten times or more. The chain has TRBV7-2 and TRBJ2-3; TRBD2 matches 11 bases. The CDR3 loop spans 19 amino acids. The V and J ends lost 3 bases and 0 bases, in that order; junction bases with no gene match: 11. Germline V gene sequence: CDR1 SGHTA, CDR2 FQGNSA. The CDR3 sequence: CASSFPPGLADISTDTQYF. For the CDR3, the DNA is TGTGCCAGCAGCTTCCCTCCGGGACTAGCGGATATTAGCACAGATACGCAGTATTTT.

Ten or more counts support this clonotype. The V gene is TRBV7-2, the J gene TRBJ2-1, with 10 bases that match TRBD2. This CDR3 is built from 16 residues. The V segment lost 1 base and the J segment 8 bases; nucleotides outside the gene matches: 8. Germline loops: CDR1 SGHTA, CDR2 FQGNSA. The CDR3 protein is CASSLGWLAGDHEQFF. In DNA form, the CDR3 reads TGTGCCAGCAGCTTAGGATGGCTAGCGGGAGACCATGAGCAGTTCTTC. The entire variable domain, with the rest obtained from reference TRBV7-2 and TRBJ2-1, is as follows: GAGVSQSPSNKVTEKGKDVELRCDPISGHTALYWYRQSLGQGLEFLIYFQGNSAPDKSGLPSDRFSAERTGGSVSTLTIQRTQQEDSAVYLCASSLGWLAGDHEQFFGPGTRLTVL.

This clonotype was detected a few times. The rearrangement joins TRBV20-1 to TRBJ2-5; D unclear. Trimming removed 5 bases at V and 2 bases at J, with 15 bases between. Germline CDR1 reads DFQATT; CDR2 reads SNEGSKA (reference sequence). The CDR3 runs 14 residues. The CDR3 here is CSASLMLGQETQYF. The CDR3 nucleotides are TGCAGTGCTTCGTTGATGTTGGGACAAGAGACCCAGTACTTC.

This clonotype was observed a few times. This chain uses TRBV15 with TRBJ1-1; 7 nucleotides match TRBD1. The CDR3 spans 15 residues. Germline V lookup: CDR1 LNHNV, CDR2 YYDKDF (reference sequence). Trimming took 3 bases from V and 0 from J; bases not matched to a gene: 4. CDR3 protein: CATSSTGEMNTEAFF. The CDR3 coding sequence is TGTGCCACCAGCAGTACAGGGGAGATGAACACTGAAGCTTTCTTT.

V usage is TRBV19 and J usage is TRBJ1-5; TRBD1 might be the D (5 bases). CDR3 length equals 14 residues. Trimming pared 0 bases from V and 5 bases from J, leaving 8 bases between. Germline V gene data show CDR1 as LNHDA and CDR2 as SQIVND (reference sequence). CDR3 DNA: TGTGCCAGTAGTATAGAGGGGGTGTATCAGCCCCAGCATTTT. Translating gives CASSIEGVYQPQHF.

The chain links TRBV11-2 to TRBJ1-1; 7 nucleotides match TRBD1. Trimming took 5 bases from V and 4 from J; bases not matched to a gene: 10. The germline V gene has CDR1 SGHAT and CDR2 FQNNGV. The CDR3 is 15 residues long. The CDR3 protein is CASSRTDQGGTEAFF. The CDR3 DNA reads TGTGCCAGCAGCCGGACAGACCAGGGGGGCACTGAAGCTTTCTTT.

This clonotype was detected only a few times. The chain carries TRBV15 and TRBJ2-1; no clear D. This CDR3 contains 17 residues. Germline V lookup: CDR1 LNHNV, CDR2 YYDKDF (reference sequence). The V end was cut by 0 bases, the J end by 0 bases, with 12 bases between. The CDR3 region is CATSRDDAGLSYNEQFF. CDR3 coding DNA: TGTGCCACCAGCAGAGATGACGCAGGCCTCTCCTACAATGAGCAGTTCTTC.

The V and J genes are TRBV6-2 or TRBV6-3 and TRBJ2-1; TRBD2 aligns across 10 bases. The CDR3 is made up of 17 amino acids. V lost 2 bases, J lost 0 bases, and 4 bases stayed unmatched. CDR1 is MNHEY, CDR2 SVGEGT, per germline. In DNA, the CDR3 is TGTGCCAGCAGTTACGGGCTAGCGGGGGCCTCCTACAATGAGCAGTTCTTC. Amino acid sequence: CASSYGLAGASYNEQFF.

The chain employs TRBV5-1 and TRBJ1-1; D not certain. Trimming cost V 4 bases and J 0 bases, with 16 bases left between them. The CDR3 spans 16 residues. Per germline, CDR1 SGHRS and CDR2 YFSETQ. This CDR3 is CASSPAAGTMNTEAFF. CDR3 coding DNA: TGCGCCAGCAGCCCGGCGGCAGGCACTATGAACACTGAAGCTTTCTTT.

The chain has TRBV27 and TRBJ1-6, with unresolved D. V dropped 5 bases and J dropped 7 bases, with 6 bases sitting between them. CDR1 MNHEY and CDR2 SMNVEV come from the germline V gene (reference sequence). The CDR3 spans 12 residues. The CDR3 here is CASSEENSPLHF. CDR3 nucleotides: TGTGCCAGCAGTGAAGAAAATTCACCCCTCCACTTT.

This clonotype came up a few times. This chain joins TRBV30 and TRBJ2-2; D is unclear. The CDR3 is 10 amino acids. V dropped 4 bases and J dropped 3 bases, with 0 bases sitting between them. CDR1 and CDR2 from the germline V gene are GTSNPN and SVGIG (reference sequence). CDR3 sequence (DNA): TGTGCCTGGAACACCGGGGAGCTGTTTTTT. This gives the protein CAWNTGELFF.